These 28 T cell receptor beta chains were all obtained from the same sample, sequenced in a study of human T cells and chemical hapten exposure. Time point meaning: patch test 1, 2 weeks after DPC sensitization. Treatment noted: therapeutic diphenylcyclopropenone sensitization with weekly scalp DPC. Each CDR3 protein gets one entry after TCRdb re-called the RACE reads with MiXCR. The repertoire holds around 340,000 distinct CDR3 sequences, approximately 6.9% seen once, with 8.4% in the top ten. The source was whole blood, collected in connection with sensitization to the hapten diphenylcyclopropenone (DPC). These receptors all come from a woman aged 18-29 years with alopecia areata. Some clones in this sample may be carry-over from other donors' samples.

The chain combines TRBV6-2 or TRBV6-3 with TRBJ2-6; D is perhaps TRBD1 (5 bases). Germline CDR1 is MNHEY and CDR2 is SVGEGT. The CDR3 has 17 residues. V dropped 4 bases and J dropped 0 bases, with 13 bases sitting between them. The CDR3 DNA follows: TGTGCCAGCAGTTTTCTCTTAGACAGCTCTGGGGCCAACGTCCTGACTTTC. Amino acids: CASSFLLDSSGANVLTF.

This clonotype has a handful of counts. The chain combines TRBV7-9 with TRBJ2-5; 7 bases line up with TRBD1. Germline values: CDR1 SEHNR, CDR2 FQNEAQ (reference sequence). This CDR3 has 16 residues. V lost 2 bases, J lost 3 bases, and 9 bases stayed unmatched. The DNA for the CDR3 is TGTGCCAGCAGCTTATTAGGGACAGCTCTGAAAGAGACCCAGTACTTC. This codes for CASSLLGTALKETQYF.

The sample holds one count of this clonotype. The J gene is TRBJ1-6, the V gene TRBV6-6; D remains unclear. CDR3 size: 12 residues. The germline V gene encodes CDR1 MNHNY and CDR2 SVGAGI (reference sequence). V was trimmed by 9 bases and J by 10 bases, leaving 13 bases between them. The CDR3 DNA follows: TGTGCCAGTTGTTTTGTACGGTCACCCCTCCACTTT. Encoded protein: CASCFVRSPLHF.

The rearrangement links TRBV6-2 or TRBV6-3 to TRBJ2-1; D is undetermined. This CDR3 contains 14 residues. The ends were cut back, 2 bases at V and 4 bases at J, with 9 bases in the middle. Germline loops: CDR1 MNHEY, CDR2 SVGEGT. The chain's CDR3 is CASSYPPLYNEQFF. The CDR3 coding sequence is TGTGCCAGCAGTTACCCGCCCCTTTACAATGAGCAGTTCTTC.

CDR3 residues: CASRLGGAETDTQYF. The CDR3 DNA reads TGTGCCAGCCGGCTCGGGGGGGCCGAGACAGATACGCAGTATTTT. The chain uses TRBV7-9 and TRBJ2-3; 8 positions agree with TRBD2. From germline, CDR1 is SEHNR and CDR2 FQNEAQ (reference sequence). The CDR3 covers 15 residues. J gave up 3 bases and V 8 bases, and 10 bases lay outside the gene matches. Based on the CDR3 plus reference TRBV7-9 and TRBJ2-3, the full variable domain is DTGVSQNPRHKITKRGQNVTFRCDPISEHNRLYWYRQTLGQGPEFLTYFQNEAQLEKSRLLSDRFSAERPKGSFSTLEIQRTEQGDSAMYLCASRLGGAETDTQYFGPGTRLTVL.

The chain links TRBV7-3 to TRBJ2-1; TRBD2 matches at 13 bases. There are 15 residues in the CDR3. J was trimmed by 8 bases and V by 5 bases; bases with no gene match: 6. In germline, CDR1 is SGHTA, CDR2 FQGTGA. The CDR3 reads CASSQTSGGLHEQFF. The CDR3 DNA reads TGTGCCAGCAGCCAGACTAGCGGGGGGCTCCATGAGCAGTTCTTC. Based on the CDR3 plus reference TRBV7-3 and TRBJ2-1, the full variable domain is GAGVSQTPSNKVTEKGKYVELRCDPISGHTALYWYRQSLGQGPEFLIYFQGTGAADDSGLPNDRFFAVRPEGSVSTLKIQRTERGDSAVYLCASSQTSGGLHEQFFGPGTRLTVL.

This clonotype was observed a few times. This rearrangement joins TRBV21-1 to TRBJ1-1. TRBV21-1 is labeled a pseudogene. CDR3 length: 12 amino acids. In nucleotides, the CDR3 is TGTGCCAGCGTAAAGGTCAACACTGAAGCTTTCTTT. Amino acids: CASVKVNTEAFF.

The rearrangement uses TRBV11-2 and TRBJ2-7; D gene ambiguous. The CDR3 consists of 13 residues. V shed 4 bases and J shed 6 bases, with 13 bases lying between them. The germline CDR1 and CDR2 sequences are SGHAT and FQNNGV. The CDR3 DNA reads TGTGCCAGCAGCTCTCCTTGGGGTAGCGAGCAGTACTTC. This encodes CASSSPWGSEQYF. Full variable domain (missing parts from reference TRBV11-2 and TRBJ2-7): EAGVAQSPRYKIIEKRQSVAFWCNPISGHATLYWYQQILGQGPKLLIQFQNNGVVDDSQLPKDRFSAERLKGVDSTLKIQPAKLEDSAVYLCASSSPWGSEQYFGPGTRLTVT.

This clonotype was observed at least ten times. The chain links TRBV29-1 to TRBJ2-7, with D maybe TRBD2 (5 bases). This CDR3 comprises 13 residues. From germline, CDR1 is SQVTM and CDR2 ANQGSEA. The V end was cut by 0 bases, the J end by 6 bases, with 12 bases between. Here the CDR3 reads CSVEDGGGPEQYF. In nucleotides, the CDR3 is TGCAGCGTTGAAGACGGCGGCGGGCCCGAGCAGTACTTC.

This clonotype was detected a few times. This rearrangement joins TRBV12-3 or TRBV12-4 to TRBJ1-6; TRBD1 aligns across 7 bases. This CDR3 contains 13 residues. With 6 bases clipped from V and 12 bases from J, the junction kept 8 bases outside the gene matches. The CDR3 nucleotides read TGTGCCAGCAGGTGGGACAGAAGGGGACCCCTCCACTTT. It translates to CASRWDRRGPLHF.

This clonotype was seen a few times. This chain uses TRBV19 with TRBJ1-5; 8 nucleotides line up with TRBD1. With 4 bases clipped from V and 6 bases from J, the junction kept 8 bases outside the gene matches. The germline V gene encodes CDR1 LNHDA and CDR2 SQIVND (reference sequence). There are 15 residues in the CDR3. In nucleotides, the CDR3 is TGTGCCAGTAGTACCCCAGGGGGCGCCGGTCAGCCCCAGCATTTT. This sequence encodes CASSTPGGAGQPQHF.

The chain is built from TRBV11-1 and TRBJ1-2, with TRBD1 as a possible D gene (6 bases). This CDR3 is 14 amino acids long. The V end lost 7 bases, the J end lost 2 bases, and 14 bases lay between the germline ends. Germline loops: CDR1 SGHAT, CDR2 FQDESV (reference sequence). The CDR3 coding sequence is TGTGCCAGCAAGCGACAGGACACCAACTATGGCTACACCTTC. Translating gives CASKRQDTNYGYTF.

The sample holds many counts of this clonotype. The V call is TRBV4-3, the J call TRBJ2-3; TRBD2 is a possible D gene (6 bases). The CDR3 runs to 13 residues. CDR1 and CDR2 (germline): LGHNA, YSLEER. The V gene lost 4 bases and the J gene lost 6 bases, with 11 bases spanning the gap. The CDR3 bases are TGCGCCAGCAGCCTAACTAGCTTGGATACGCAGTATTTT. It specifies CASSLTSLDTQYF.

V usage is TRBV2 and J usage is TRBJ2-1; possibly TRBD2 for D (5 bases). CDR1 and CDR2 (germline): SNHLY, FYNNEI. V gave up 5 bases and J gave up 9 bases, with 8 bases separating them. The CDR3 consists of 11 residues. The CDR3 DNA sequence: TGTGCCAGCAGTAGGAGGACTGAGCAGTTCTTC. Protein product: CASSRRTEQFF.

This clonotype was seen at least ten times. J is TRBJ2-3 and V is TRBV6-2 or TRBV6-3; possibly TRBD2 for D (5 bases). Germline CDR1 MNHEY, CDR2 SVGEGT. This CDR3 region has 16 residues. V gave up 0 bases and J gave up 0 bases, with 10 bases separating them. As DNA, the CDR3 is TGTGCCAGCAGTTACTCGAGGGCCGGTAGCACAGATACGCAGTATTTT. Its protein is CASSYSRAGSTDTQYF.

Many counts were recorded for this clonotype. V usage is TRBV2 and J usage is TRBJ2-3; TRBD2 aligns across 15 bases. Germline V lookup: CDR1 SNHLY, CDR2 FYNNEI. The V segment lost 6 bases and the J segment 4 bases; nucleotides outside the gene matches: 5. The CDR3 runs to 16 residues. This chain's CDR3 is CASSRGLAGGPDTQYF. CDR3 coding DNA: TGTGCCAGCAGCCGCGGACTAGCGGGGGGGCCAGATACGCAGTATTTT.

This clonotype appeared many times. The rearrangement links TRBV15 to TRBJ2-3, with D possibly being TRBD1 (6 bases). Germline CDR1 and CDR2: LNHNV and YYDKDF (reference sequence). Trimming removed 5 bases at V and 0 bases at J, with 9 bases between. CDR3 size: 14 residues. This chain's CDR3 is CATSEGTSTDTQYF. The CDR3 nucleotides are TGTGCCACCAGCGAGGGGACAAGCACAGATACGCAGTATTTT.

This clonotype was counted many times. The chain uses TRBV12-3 or TRBV12-4 and TRBJ1-5; D is perhaps TRBD1 (6 bases). V lost 6 bases and J 7 bases, leaving 16 bases between the germline ends. The CDR3 runs to 14 residues. The CDR3 sequence: CASSALGAGQPQHF. The CDR3 DNA is TGTGCCAGCAGCGCCCTGGGGGCGGGACAGCCCCAGCATTTT.

This clonotype was seen repeatedly, ten times or more. This sequence joins TRBV5-6 and TRBJ2-5; no firm D call. The CDR3 length is 14 residues. Germline V gene sequence: CDR1 SGHDT, CDR2 YYEEEE. V was shortened by 2 bases and J by 5 bases, with 13 bases between the two germline ends. CDR3 bases: TGTGCCAGCAGCTTAGGTTGGATGGGGGAGACCCAGTACTTC. As protein: CASSLGWMGETQYF.

This clonotype was recorded many times. The rearrangement uses TRBV11-2 and TRBJ2-6; the D gene is possibly TRBD1 (5 bases). The V end was cut by 5 bases, the J end by 0 bases, with 8 bases between. The CDR3 sequence is 15 residues long. The germline CDR1 and CDR2 sequences are SGHAT and FQNNGV. CDR3 amino acids: CASSRQSSGANVLTF. The CDR3, as DNA: TGTGCCAGCAGCCGACAGAGCTCTGGGGCCAACGTCCTGACTTTC. Based on the CDR3 plus reference TRBV11-2 and TRBJ2-6, the full variable domain is EAGVAQSPRYKIIEKRQSVAFWCNPISGHATLYWYQQILGQGPKLLIQFQNNGVVDDSQLPKDRFSAERLKGVDSTLKIQPAKLEDSAVYLCASSRQSSGANVLTFGAGSRLTVL.

The chain has TRBV9 and TRBJ1-2, with no clear D. The germline CDR1 and CDR2 sequences are SGDLS and YYNGEE. The V gene lost 0 bases and the J gene lost 1 base, with 10 bases spanning the gap. The CDR3 spans 15 residues. Here the CDR3 DNA reads TGTGCCAGCAGCGTAGCGGCAGCGTATAACTATGGCTACACCTTC. Its protein is CASSVAAAYNYGYTF.

There are a few counts of this clonotype. DNA for the CDR3: TGTGCCAGCATGGCAGGGGGGACCTACTACAATGAGCAGTTCTTC. This sequence encodes CASMAGGTYYNEQFF. The gene calls are TRBV2 and TRBJ2-1, with a possible D match to TRBD1 (7 bases). There are 15 residues in the CDR3. Germline CDR1 SNHLY, CDR2 FYNNEI. Trimming left V 7 bases short and J 3 bases short, with 16 bases between.

J is TRBJ2-3 and V is TRBV20-1; unclear D gene. Germline-derived CDR1 and CDR2 are DFQATT and SNEGSKA (reference sequence). V dropped 3 bases and J dropped 4 bases, with 5 bases sitting between them. The CDR3 length is 11 residues. The CDR3 sequence is CSASSADTQYF. CDR3 coding DNA: TGCAGTGCTAGTTCGGCAGATACGCAGTATTTT.

This chain links TRBV29-1 with TRBJ1-1; no clear D. The germline V gene has CDR1 SQVTM and CDR2 ANQGSEA. Trimming took off 7 bases at V and 7 bases at J, with 16 bases between the two ends. The CDR3 extends over 12 amino acids. The CDR3 loop is CSAADWRVEAFF. The CDR3 nucleotides are TGCAGCGCCGCAGATTGGCGGGTTGAAGCTTTCTTT.

This clonotype has only a few counts. This chain links TRBV6-6 with TRBJ2-7; TRBD2 matches 9 bases. This CDR3 contains 16 residues. The ends lost 2 bases at V and 2 bases at J; junction bases unmatched: 7. CDR1 MNHNY and CDR2 SVGAGI come from the germline V gene (reference sequence). The CDR3 sequence: CASSYGVAGAAYEQYF. The CDR3 coding sequence is TGTGCCAGCAGTTACGGGGTAGCGGGGGCAGCCTACGAGCAGTACTTC.

The chain couples TRBV12-3 or TRBV12-4 to TRBJ2-6, with a possible D match to TRBD1 (6 bases). The CDR3 covers 15 residues. Trimming pared 6 bases from V and 0 bases from J, leaving 9 bases between. The CDR3 DNA is TGTGCCAGCAGAGAGGACAGCTCTGGGGCCAACGTCCTGACTTTC. It translates to CASREDSSGANVLTF.

This clonotype has a count of ten or more. The chain recombines TRBV29-1 with TRBJ2-5, with D perhaps TRBD1 (7 bases). Deletions cut 3 bases from V and 4 bases from J, with 21 bases between. In germline, CDR1 is SQVTM, CDR2 ANQGSEA. The CDR3 runs to 16 residues. The CDR3 DNA follows: TGCAGCGTTGACCTCGTATTGACAGGGCGGGGAGAGACCCAGTACTTC. Its translation is CSVDLVLTGRGETQYF.

V is TRBV13 and J is TRBJ1-1; D call uncertain. Between the trimmed V and J ends, which lost 5 bases and 7 bases, there was a span of 8 bases. The CDR3 spans 11 residues. The germline V gene encodes CDR1 PRHDT and CDR2 FYEKMQ (reference sequence). CDR3 sequence: CASSEPYEAFF. CDR3 nucleotide sequence: TGTGCCAGCAGCGAACCGTATGAAGCTTTCTTT.